A selection of T cell receptor beta chains follows, all from one sample in a study of cytomegalovirus exposure and HLA in healthy donors. Method: immunoSEQ multiplex PCR; TCRdb's copy keeps in-frame clones and lacks some. The repertoire holds under 250,000 clones, with around 78% as singletons. What was sequenced was PBMCs. Receptors were obtained from a woman aged 18-35 years in good health and CMV-seronegative. Each CDR3 is given with its conserved first and last residue. D genes are given only for firm matches. The size entry is marked missing in some rows and otherwise reads once, few, many or a size class.

CASSQDRRLSGANVLTF	TGTGCCAGCAGCCAAGACCGACGCCTCTCTGGGGCCAACGTCCTGACTTTC	-	TRBV7-3	-	TRBJ2-6
CATDDKTSSSGGTEQFF	TGTGCCACCGATGACAAGACGAGTTCCTCAGGGGGCACGGAGCAGTTCTTC	TRBD1	TRBV2	-	TRBJ2-1
CASSGTALQSSYNEQFF	TGTGCCAGCAGCGGGACAGCTTTACAGAGCTCCTACAATGAGCAGTTCTTC	-	TRBV9	-	TRBJ2-1
CASSYRPNLSDEQFF	TGCGCCAGCAGCTACAGGCCTAATTTAAGCGATGAGCAGTTCTTC	-	TRBV4-1	-	TRBJ2-1
CASRATFTVGETQYF	TGTGCCAGCAGAGCTACCTTCACGGTAGGCGAGACCCAGTACTTC	-	TRBV6-5	-	TRBJ2-5
CASSPLAGGPYEQFF	TGTGCCAGCAGCCCTCTAGCGGGAGGGCCCTATGAGCAGTTCTTC	TRBD2	TRBV6-4	-	TRBJ2-1
CASADGSGANVLTF	TGTGCCAGCGCCGACGGCTCTGGGGCCAACGTCCTGACTTTC	-	TRBV6-5	-	TRBJ2-6
CPLTVGEQYF	TGTCCCTTAACGGTGGGCGAGCAGTACTTC	-	TRBV27	once	TRBJ2-7
CASSERGTEGTEAFF	TGTGCCAGCAGCGAGCGGGGGACAGAGGGCACTGAAGCTTTCTTT	TRBD1	TRBV5-6	-	TRBJ1-1
CASSLRGPSGNTIYF	TGTGCCAGCAGCTTGAGGGGTCCCTCTGGAAACACCATATATTTT	-	TRBV5-6	-	TRBJ1-3
CASRTSGGADEQFF	TGCGCCAGCAGGACTAGCGGGGGAGCGGATGAGCAGTTCTTC	TRBD2	TRBV5-1	-	TRBJ2-1
CASSGRTGGNTIYF	TGTGCCAGCAGTGGAAGGACAGGGGGAAACACCATATATTTT	TRBD1	TRBV25-1	-	TRBJ1-3
CASSQDLGTTDNEQFF	TGCGCCAGCAGCCAGGATCTAGGGACTACCGACAATGAGCAGTTCTTC	TRBD2	TRBV5-1	-	TRBJ2-1
CASSLGFYPNRGGSSYEQYF	TGCGCCAGCAGCTTGGGATTTTACCCAAACAGAGGGGGATCCTCCTACGAGCAGTACTTC	-	TRBV5-1	-	TRBJ2-7
CASTTGGNYGYTF	TGCGCCAGCACTACGGGGGGCAACTATGGCTACACCTTC	-	TRBV5-1	once	TRBJ1-2
CASSLDSSGGVTDTQYF	TGTGCCAGCAGCTTAGATTCGAGCGGGGGGGTCACAGATACGCAGTATTTT	TRBD2	TRBV11-2	few	TRBJ2-3
CARSFCLPCPGPGHTEAFF	TGTGCCAGAAGCTTCTGCCTACCCTGCCCGGGCCCCGGGCACACTGAAGCTTTCTTT	-	TRBV5-3	-	TRBJ1-1
CASSPQAANEKLFF	TGTGCCAGCTCACCACAGGCAGCTAATGAAAAACTGTTTTTT	-	TRBV18	-	TRBJ1-4
CASSFVGRVTGELFF	TGTGCCAGCAGTTTTGTGGGAAGAGTCACCGGGGAGCTGTTTTTT	-	TRBV28	many	TRBJ2-2
CASRTGANTGELFF	TGTGCCAGCAGGACAGGGGCGAACACCGGGGAGCTGTTTTTT	TRBD1	TRBV7-3	-	TRBJ2-2
CARRDTSSGANVLTF	TGCGCCAGGCGGGACACCAGCTCTGGGGCCAACGTCCTGACTTTC	-	TRBV5-1	-	TRBJ2-6
CASSPSRGLSGTVGEQYF	TGTGCCAGCAGCCCATCGAGGGGACTGAGCGGGACCGTTGGGGAGCAGTACTTC	TRBD2	TRBV7-8	-	TRBJ2-7
CASSEFGSGLYNEQFF	TGTGCCAGCAGTGAATTCGGGAGTGGGCTCTACAATGAGCAGTTCTTC	-	TRBV27	-	TRBJ2-1
CAWSFMLGRGTEAFF	TGTGCCTGGAGTTTCATGTTGGGCAGAGGGACTGAAGCTTTCTTT	-	TRBV30	-	TRBJ1-1
CASSWDEDQPQHF	TGTGCCAGCAGTTGGGACGAGGATCAGCCCCAGCATTTT	-	TRBV27	-	TRBJ1-5
CASSQYTDRRNQPQHF	TGCGCCAGCAGCCAATATACGGACAGACGCAATCAGCCCCAGCATTTT	-	TRBV4-1	-	TRBJ1-5
CASSFGGSTDTQYF	TGCGCCAGCAGCTTTGGAGGCAGCACAGATACGCAGTATTTT	-	TRBV5-1	-	TRBJ2-3
CASSEGGASYEQYF	TGTGCCAGCAGTGAGGGAGGGGCGTCCTACGAGCAGTACTTC	TRBD2	TRBV6-1	-	TRBJ2-7
CASSIDVGAVNQPQHF	TGTGCCAGTAGTATAGATGTGGGGGCAGTCAATCAGCCCCAGCATTTT	-	TRBV19	-	TRBJ1-5